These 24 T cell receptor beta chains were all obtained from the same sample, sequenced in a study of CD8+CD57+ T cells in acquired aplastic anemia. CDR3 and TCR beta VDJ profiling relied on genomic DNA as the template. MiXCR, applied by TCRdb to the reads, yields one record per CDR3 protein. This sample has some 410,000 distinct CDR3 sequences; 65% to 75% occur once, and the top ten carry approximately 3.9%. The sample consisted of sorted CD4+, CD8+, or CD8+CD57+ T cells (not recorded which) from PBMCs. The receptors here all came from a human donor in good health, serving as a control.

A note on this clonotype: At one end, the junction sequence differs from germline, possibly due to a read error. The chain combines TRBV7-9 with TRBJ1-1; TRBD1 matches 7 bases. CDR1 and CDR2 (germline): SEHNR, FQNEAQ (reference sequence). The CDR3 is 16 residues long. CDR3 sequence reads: CASSSDRQGTGTEAFF. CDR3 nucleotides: TGTGCCAGCAGCTCGGATCGACAGGGAACGGGCACTGAAGCTTTCTTC.

The CDR3 loop is CASSLDQARYSYTF. DNA of the CDR3: TGTGCCAGCAGCTTAGACCAAGCCCGCTACAGCTACACCTTC. V gene TRBV7-2 combines with J gene TRBJ1-2, with D unresolved. This CDR3 has 14 amino acids. V was trimmed by 1 base and J by 9 bases, leaving 15 bases between them. Germline loops: CDR1 SGHTA, CDR2 FQGNSA. The full variable domain, completed using reference TRBV7-2 and TRBJ1-2, is GAGVSQSPSNKVTEKGKDVELRCDPISGHTALYWYRQSLGQGLEFLIYFQGNSAPDKSGLPSDRFSAERTGGSVSTLTIQRTQQEDSAVYLCASSLDQARYSYTFGSGTRLTVV.

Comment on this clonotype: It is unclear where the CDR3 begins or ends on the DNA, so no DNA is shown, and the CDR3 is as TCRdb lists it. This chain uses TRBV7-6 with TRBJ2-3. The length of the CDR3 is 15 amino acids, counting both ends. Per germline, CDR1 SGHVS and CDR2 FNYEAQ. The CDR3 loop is CASSLDGYEQYFGYF.

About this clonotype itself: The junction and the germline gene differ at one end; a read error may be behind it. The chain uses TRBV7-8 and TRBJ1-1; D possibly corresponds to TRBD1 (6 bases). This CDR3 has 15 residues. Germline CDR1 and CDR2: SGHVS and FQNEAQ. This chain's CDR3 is CASSPLGAKTDEAFF. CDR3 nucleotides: TGTGCCAGCAGCCCCCTGGGGGCGAAGACTGATGAAGCCTTCTTT.

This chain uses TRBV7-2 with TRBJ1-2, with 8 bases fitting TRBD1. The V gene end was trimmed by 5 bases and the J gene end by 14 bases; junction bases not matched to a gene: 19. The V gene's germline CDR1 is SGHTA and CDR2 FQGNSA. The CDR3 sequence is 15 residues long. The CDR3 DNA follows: TGTGCCAGCAGCCTAGGAACAGGGGGAGGCTACGAGCAGACCTTC. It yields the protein CASSLGTGGGYEQTF.

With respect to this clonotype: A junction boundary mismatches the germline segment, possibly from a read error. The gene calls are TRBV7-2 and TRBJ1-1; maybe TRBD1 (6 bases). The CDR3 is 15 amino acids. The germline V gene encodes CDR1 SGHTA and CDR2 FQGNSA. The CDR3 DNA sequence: TGTGCCAGCAGCTTAGATCACAGGGCGAACGCTGAAGCTTTTTTT. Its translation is CASSLDHRANAEAFF.

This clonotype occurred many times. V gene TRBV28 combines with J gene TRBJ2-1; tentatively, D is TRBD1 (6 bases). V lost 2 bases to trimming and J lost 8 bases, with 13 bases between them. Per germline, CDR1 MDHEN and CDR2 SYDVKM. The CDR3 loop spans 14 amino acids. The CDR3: CASSLGTGWDEQFF. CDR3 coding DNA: TGTGCCAGCAGTTTAGGTACAGGGTGGGATGAGCAGTTCTTC.

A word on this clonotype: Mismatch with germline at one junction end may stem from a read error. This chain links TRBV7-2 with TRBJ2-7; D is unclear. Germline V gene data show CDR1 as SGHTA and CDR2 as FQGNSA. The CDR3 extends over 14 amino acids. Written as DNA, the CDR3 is TGTGCCAGCAGCTTAGCGGTGGCATGCTCTTTCTTGGACTTC. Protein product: CASSLAVACSFLDF.

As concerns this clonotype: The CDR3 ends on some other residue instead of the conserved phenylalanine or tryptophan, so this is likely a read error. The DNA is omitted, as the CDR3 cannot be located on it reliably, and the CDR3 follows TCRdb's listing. CDR3 sequence reads: CASNEAGTMNTEA. This rearrangement joins TRBV7-9 to TRBJ1-1; TRBD1 was called by the table and not checked on the DNA. Germline CDR1 is SEHNR and CDR2 is FQNEAQ (reference sequence). With termini counted, the CDR3 has 13 amino acids.

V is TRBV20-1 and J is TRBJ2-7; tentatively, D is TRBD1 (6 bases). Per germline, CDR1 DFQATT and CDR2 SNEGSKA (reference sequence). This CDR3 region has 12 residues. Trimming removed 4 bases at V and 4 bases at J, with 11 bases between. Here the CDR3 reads CSAKGVAYEQYF. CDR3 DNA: TGCAGTGCTAAGGGGGTCGCTTACGAGCAGTACTTC.

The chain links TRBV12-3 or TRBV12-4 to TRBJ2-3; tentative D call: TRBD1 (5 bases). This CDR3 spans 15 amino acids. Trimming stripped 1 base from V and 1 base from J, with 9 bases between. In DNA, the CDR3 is TGTGCCAGCAGTTTAGAGGTACAGGGCACAGATACGCAGTATTTT. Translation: CASSLEVQGTDTQYF.

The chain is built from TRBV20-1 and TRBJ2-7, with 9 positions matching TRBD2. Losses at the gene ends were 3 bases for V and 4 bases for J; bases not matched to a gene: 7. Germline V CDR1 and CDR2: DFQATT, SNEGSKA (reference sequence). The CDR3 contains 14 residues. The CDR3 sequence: CSARDGTSQYEQYF. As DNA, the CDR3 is TGCAGTGCTAGGGATGGGACTAGCCAATACGAGCAGTACTTC.

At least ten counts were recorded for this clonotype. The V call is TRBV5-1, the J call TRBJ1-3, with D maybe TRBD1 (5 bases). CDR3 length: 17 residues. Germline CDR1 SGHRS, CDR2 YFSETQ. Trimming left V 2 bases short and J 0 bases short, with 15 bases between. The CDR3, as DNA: TGCGCCAGCAGCTTCACCCAAACAGGACTCTCTGGAAACACCATATATTTT. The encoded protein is CASSFTQTGLSGNTIYF.

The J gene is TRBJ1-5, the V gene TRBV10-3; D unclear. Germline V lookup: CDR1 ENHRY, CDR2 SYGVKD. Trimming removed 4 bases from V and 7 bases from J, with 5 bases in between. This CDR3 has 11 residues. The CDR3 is CAISGGQPQHF. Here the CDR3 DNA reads TGTGCCATCAGTGGAGGACAGCCCCAGCATTTT.

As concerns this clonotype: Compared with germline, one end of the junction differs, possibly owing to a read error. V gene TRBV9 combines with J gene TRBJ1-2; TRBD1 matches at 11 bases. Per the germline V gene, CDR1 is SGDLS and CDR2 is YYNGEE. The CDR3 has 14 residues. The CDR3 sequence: CASSAAGQGANNAF. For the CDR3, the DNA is TGTGCCAGCAGCGCGGCTGGACAGGGGGCTAACAATGCCTTC.

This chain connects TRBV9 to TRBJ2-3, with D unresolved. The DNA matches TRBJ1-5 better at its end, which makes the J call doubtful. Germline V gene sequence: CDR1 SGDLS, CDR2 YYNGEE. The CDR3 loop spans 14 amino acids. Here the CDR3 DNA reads TGTGCCAGCAGCGTAGGAGGAAACCCCGGCGAGCAGCATTTT. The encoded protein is CASSVGGNPGEQHF.

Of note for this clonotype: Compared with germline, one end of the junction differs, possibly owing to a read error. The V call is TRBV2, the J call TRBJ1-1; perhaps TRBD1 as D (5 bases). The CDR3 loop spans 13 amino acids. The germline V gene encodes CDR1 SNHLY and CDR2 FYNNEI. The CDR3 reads CAGRVSGVEKAFF. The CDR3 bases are TGCGCCGGGCGGGTGTCGGGGGTTGAGAAAGCTTTCTTT.

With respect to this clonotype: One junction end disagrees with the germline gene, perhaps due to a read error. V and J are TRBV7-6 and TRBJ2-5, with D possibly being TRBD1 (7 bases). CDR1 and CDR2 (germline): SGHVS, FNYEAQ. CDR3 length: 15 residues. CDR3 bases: TGTGCCAGCAGCTTAGATCAGGGGGGTCTATTGACCGAGTACTTC. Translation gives CASSLDQGGLLTEYF. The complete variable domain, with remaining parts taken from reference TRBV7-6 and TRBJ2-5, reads GAGVSQSPRYKVTKRGQDVALRCDPISGHVSLYWYRQALGQGPEFLTYFNYEAQQDKSGLPNDRFSAERPEGSISTLTIQRTEQRDSAMYRCASSLDQGGLLTEYFGPGTRLLVL.

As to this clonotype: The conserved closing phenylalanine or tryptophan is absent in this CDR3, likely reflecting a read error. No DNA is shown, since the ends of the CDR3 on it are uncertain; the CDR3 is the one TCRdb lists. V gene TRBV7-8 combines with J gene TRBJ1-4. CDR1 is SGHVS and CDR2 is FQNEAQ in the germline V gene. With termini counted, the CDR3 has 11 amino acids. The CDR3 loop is CASRLVVRMCG.

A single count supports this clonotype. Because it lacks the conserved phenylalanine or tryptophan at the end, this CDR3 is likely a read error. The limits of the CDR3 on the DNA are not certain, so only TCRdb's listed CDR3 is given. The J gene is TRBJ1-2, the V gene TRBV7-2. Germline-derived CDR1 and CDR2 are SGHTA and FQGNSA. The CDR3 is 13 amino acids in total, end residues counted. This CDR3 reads CASSAGPYEQYFG.

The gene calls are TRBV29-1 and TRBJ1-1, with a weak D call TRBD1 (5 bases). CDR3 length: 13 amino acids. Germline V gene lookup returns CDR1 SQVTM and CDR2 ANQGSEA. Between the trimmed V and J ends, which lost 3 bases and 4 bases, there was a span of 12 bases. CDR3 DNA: TGCAGCGTTGAGCAGGGAAGGGGCACTGAAGCTTTCTTT. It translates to CSVEQGRGTEAFF.

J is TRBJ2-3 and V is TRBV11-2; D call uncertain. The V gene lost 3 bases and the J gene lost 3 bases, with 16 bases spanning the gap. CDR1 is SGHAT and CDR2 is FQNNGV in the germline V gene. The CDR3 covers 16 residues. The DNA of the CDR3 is TGTGCCAGCAGCTTGGGGTTGGCCAGGTTAACAGATACGCAGTATTTT. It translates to CASSLGLARLTDTQYF. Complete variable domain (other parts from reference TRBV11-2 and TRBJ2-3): EAGVAQSPRYKIIEKRQSVAFWCNPISGHATLYWYQQILGQGPKLLIQFQNNGVVDDSQLPKDRFSAERLKGVDSTLKIQPAKLEDSAVYLCASSLGLARLTDTQYFGPGTRLTVL.

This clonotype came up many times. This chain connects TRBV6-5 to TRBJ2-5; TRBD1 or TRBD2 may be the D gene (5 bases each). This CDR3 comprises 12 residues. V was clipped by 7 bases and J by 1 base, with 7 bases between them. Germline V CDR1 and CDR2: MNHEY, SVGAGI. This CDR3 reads CASKGRQETQYF. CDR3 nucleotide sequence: TGTGCCAGCAAGGGACGCCAAGAGACCCAGTACTTC.

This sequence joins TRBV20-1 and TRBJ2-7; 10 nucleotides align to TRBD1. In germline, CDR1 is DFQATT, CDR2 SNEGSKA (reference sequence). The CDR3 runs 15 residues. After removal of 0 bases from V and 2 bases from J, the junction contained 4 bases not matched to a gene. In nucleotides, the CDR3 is TGCAGTGCTAGAGAACCGGGACAGGGGACCTACGAGCAGTACTTC. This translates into CSAREPGQGTYEQYF.